Listed here are 6 T cell receptor beta chains from one sample, sequenced in a study of shared clonotypes between healthy human individuals. Generated by immunoSEQ multiplex PCR, the TCRdb table keeps only in-frame clones and is missing some. This sample has millions of clones, with about 92% found just once. The sample comprised naive CD4+ T cells sorted from blood. The sample's subset: CD45RA+ positively selected. The receptors originated from a young man in good health.

Of note for this clone: The same CDR3 is also encoded by other DNA sequences in this sample. The genes are TRBV11-2 and TRBJ2-5; D could derive from TRBD1 or TRBD2 (5 bases each). With 0 bases removed from V and 5 bases from J, the gap between germline ends came to 13 bases. The germline CDR1 and CDR2 sequences are SGHAT and FQNNGV. The CDR3 covers 15 residues. The DNA for the CDR3 is TGTGCCAGCAGCTTAGATGGAACAGGCGGGGAGACCCAGTACTTC. Its protein product is CASSLDGTGGETQYF. The full variable domain, its missing parts supplied by reference TRBV11-2 and TRBJ2-5, is EAGVAQSPRYKIIEKRQSVAFWCNPISGHATLYWYQQILGQGPKLLIQFQNNGVVDDSQLPKDRFSAERLKGVDSTLKIQPAKLEDSAVYLCASSLDGTGGETQYFGPGTRLLVL.

The CDR3 nucleotides are TGCGCCAGCACCCTGGGGTCTAGCGGGAGCGCCAATGAGCAGTTCTTC. Translating gives CASTLGSSGSANEQFF. This sequence joins TRBV5-1 and TRBJ2-1, with 10 bases fitting TRBD2. CDR1 and CDR2 (germline): SGHRS, YFSETQ. The CDR3 totals 16 residues. The V and J ends lost 6 bases and 6 bases, in that order; junction bases with no gene match: 12.

The rearrangement uses TRBV29-1 and TRBJ2-1; 7 nucleotides line up with TRBD2. Germline CDR1 SQVTM, CDR2 ANQGSEA. The V segment lost 6 bases and the J segment 10 bases; nucleotides outside the gene matches: 6. The CDR3 is made up of 11 amino acids. CDR3 sequence reads: CSVKLAREQFF. The CDR3 region has the DNA TGCAGCGTGAAACTAGCGCGCGAGCAGTTCTTC.

V is TRBV5-6 and J is TRBJ2-2; 9 nucleotides align to TRBD2. V lost 5 bases, J lost 4 bases, and 9 bases stayed unmatched. This CDR3 spans 16 amino acids. Germline V gene data show CDR1 as SGHDT and CDR2 as YYEEEE. CDR3 region: CASSILAGRGTGELFF. The CDR3 region has the DNA TGTGCCAGCAGTATACTAGCGGGTAGGGGCACCGGGGAGCTGTTTTTT.

The J gene is TRBJ2-2, the V gene TRBV5-4; weak D call: TRBD2 (6 bases). The CDR3 is 17 amino acids. Germline CDR1 is SGHNT and CDR2 is YYREEE (reference sequence). V gave up 4 bases and J gave up 1 base, with 17 bases separating them. CDR3 amino acids: CASSQWIGTVNTGELFF. The CDR3 DNA reads TGTGCCAGCAGCCAGTGGATTGGGACTGTGAACACCGGGGAGCTGTTTTTT.

V gene TRBV29-1 combines with J gene TRBJ2-1; no clear D. Germline CDR1 reads SQVTM; CDR2 reads ANQGSEA. Trimming removed 7 bases at V and 0 bases at J, with 13 bases between. CDR3 size: 14 residues. Here the CDR3 DNA reads TGCAGCGCCGACCGACGAGCCTCCTACAATGAGCAGTTCTTC. Translation: CSADRRASYNEQFF.